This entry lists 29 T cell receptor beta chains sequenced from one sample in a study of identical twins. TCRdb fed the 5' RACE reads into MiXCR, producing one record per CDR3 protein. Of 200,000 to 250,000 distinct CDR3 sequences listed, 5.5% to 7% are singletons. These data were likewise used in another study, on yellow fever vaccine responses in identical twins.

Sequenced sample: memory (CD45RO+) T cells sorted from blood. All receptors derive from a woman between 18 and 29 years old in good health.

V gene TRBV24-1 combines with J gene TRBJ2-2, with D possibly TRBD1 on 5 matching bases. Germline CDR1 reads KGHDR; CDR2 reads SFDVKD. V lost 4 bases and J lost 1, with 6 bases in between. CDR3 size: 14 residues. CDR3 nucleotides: TGTGCCACCAGTGAGGGGCTGAACACCGGGGAGCTGTTTTTT. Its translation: CATSEGLNTGELFF.

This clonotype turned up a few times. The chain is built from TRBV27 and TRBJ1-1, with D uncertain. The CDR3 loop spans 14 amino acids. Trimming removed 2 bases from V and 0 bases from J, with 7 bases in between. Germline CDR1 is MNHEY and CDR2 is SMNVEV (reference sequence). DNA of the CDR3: TGTGCCAGCAGTTTAAGTACGATGAACACTGAAGCTTTCTTT. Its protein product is CASSLSTMNTEAFF.

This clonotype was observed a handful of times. DNA of the CDR3: TGTGCCAGCTCCCATAACCCGGCCAGGGGAGAGCAGTTCTTC. Amino acids: CASSHNPARGEQFF. The chain links TRBV27 to TRBJ2-1; D may be TRBD1 (6 bases). The V end was cut by 8 bases, the J end by 10 bases, with 21 bases between. The CDR3 is 14 residues long. The germline CDR1 and CDR2 sequences are MNHEY and SMNVEV (reference sequence).

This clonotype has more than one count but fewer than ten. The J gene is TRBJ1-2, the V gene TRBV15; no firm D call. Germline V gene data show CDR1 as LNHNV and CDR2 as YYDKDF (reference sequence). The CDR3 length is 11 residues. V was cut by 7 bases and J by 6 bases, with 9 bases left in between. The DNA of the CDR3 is TGTGCCACCACGGCAGAAAATGGCTACACCTTC. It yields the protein CATTAENGYTF.

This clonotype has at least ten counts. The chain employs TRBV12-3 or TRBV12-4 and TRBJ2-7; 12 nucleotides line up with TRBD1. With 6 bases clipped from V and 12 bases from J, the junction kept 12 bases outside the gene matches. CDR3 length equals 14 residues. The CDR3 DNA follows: TGTGCCAGCAGCCTGGGGGGACAGGGGGCTTCGTGGTACTTC. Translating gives CASSLGGQGASWYF.

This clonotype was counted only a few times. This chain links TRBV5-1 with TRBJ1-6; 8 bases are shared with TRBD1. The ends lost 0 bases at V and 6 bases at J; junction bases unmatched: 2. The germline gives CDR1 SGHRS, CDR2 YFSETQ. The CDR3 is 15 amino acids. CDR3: CASSLATGVNSPLHF. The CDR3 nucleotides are TGCGCCAGCAGCTTGGCGACAGGGGTTAATTCACCCCTCCACTTT.

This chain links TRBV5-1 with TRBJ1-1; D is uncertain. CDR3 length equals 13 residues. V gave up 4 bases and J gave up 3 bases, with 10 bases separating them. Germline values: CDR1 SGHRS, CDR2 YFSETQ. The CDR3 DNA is TGCGCCAGCAGCGTAACGGGGTACACTGAAGCTTTCTTT. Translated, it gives CASSVTGYTEAFF.

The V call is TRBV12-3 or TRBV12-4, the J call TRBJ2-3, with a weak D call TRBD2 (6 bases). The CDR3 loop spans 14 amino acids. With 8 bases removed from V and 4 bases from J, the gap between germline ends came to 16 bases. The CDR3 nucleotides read TGTGCCAGCGTCCCGGGAGAAGATGCAGATACGCAGTATTTT. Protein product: CASVPGEDADTQYF.

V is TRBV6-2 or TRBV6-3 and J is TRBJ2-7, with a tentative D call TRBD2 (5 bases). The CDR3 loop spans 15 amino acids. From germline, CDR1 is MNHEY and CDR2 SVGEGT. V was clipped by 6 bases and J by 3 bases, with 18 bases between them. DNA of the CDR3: TGTGCCAGCAGGCCTTCCTCACGGGGAGACTACGAGCAGTACTTC. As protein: CASRPSSRGDYEQYF.

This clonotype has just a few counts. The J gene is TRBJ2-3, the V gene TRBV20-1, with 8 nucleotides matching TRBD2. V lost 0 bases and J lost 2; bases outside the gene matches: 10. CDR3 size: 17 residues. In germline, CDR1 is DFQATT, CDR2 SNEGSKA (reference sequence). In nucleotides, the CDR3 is TGCAGTGCTAGAGATCCGGGACTAGAAAATAACACAGATACGCAGTATTTT. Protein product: CSARDPGLENNTDTQYF.

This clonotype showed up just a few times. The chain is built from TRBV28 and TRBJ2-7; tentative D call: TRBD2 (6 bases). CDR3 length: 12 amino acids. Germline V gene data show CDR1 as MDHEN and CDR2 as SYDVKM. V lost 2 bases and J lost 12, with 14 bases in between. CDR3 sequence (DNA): TGTGCCAGCAGTTTACAGGGACTGGGTCGGTACTTC. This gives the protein CASSLQGLGRYF.

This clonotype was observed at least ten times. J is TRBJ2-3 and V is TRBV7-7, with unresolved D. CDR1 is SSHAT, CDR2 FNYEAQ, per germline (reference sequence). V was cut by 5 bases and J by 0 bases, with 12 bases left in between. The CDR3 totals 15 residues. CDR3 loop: CASSPGLASTDTQYF. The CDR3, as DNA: TGTGCCAGCAGCCCCGGGCTCGCTAGCACAGATACGCAGTATTTT.

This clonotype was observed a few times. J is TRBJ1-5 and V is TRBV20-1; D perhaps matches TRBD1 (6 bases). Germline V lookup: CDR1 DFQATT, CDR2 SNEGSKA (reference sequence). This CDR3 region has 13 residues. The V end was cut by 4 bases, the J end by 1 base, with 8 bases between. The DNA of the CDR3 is TGCAGTGCTACCGGACAGAGCAATCAGCCCCAGCATTTT. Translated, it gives CSATGQSNQPQHF.

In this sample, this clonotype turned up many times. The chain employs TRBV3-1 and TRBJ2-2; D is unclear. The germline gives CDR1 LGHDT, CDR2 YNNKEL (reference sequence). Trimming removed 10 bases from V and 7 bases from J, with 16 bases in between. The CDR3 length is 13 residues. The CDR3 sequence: CATTVGDIGELFF. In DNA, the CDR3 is TGTGCCACCACGGTAGGAGATATCGGGGAGCTGTTTTTT.

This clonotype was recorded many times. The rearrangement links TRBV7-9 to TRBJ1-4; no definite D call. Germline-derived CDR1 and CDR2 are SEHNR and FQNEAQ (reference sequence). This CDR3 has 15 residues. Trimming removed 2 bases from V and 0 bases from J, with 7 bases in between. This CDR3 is CASSLRRSTNEKLFF. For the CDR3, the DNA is TGTGCCAGCAGCTTAAGGAGATCAACTAATGAAAAACTGTTTTTT.

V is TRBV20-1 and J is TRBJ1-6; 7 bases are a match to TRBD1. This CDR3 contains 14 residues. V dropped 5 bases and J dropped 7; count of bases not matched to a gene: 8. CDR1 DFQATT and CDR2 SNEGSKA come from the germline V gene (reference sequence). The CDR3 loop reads CSAYSAGGNSPLHF. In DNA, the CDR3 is TGCAGTGCTTACTCAGCAGGGGGGAATTCACCCCTCCACTTT.

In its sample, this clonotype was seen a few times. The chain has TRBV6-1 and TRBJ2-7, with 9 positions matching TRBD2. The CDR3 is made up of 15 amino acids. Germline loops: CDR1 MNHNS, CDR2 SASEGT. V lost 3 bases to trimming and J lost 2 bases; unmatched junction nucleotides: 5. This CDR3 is CASSEPGLATYEQYF. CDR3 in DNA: TGTGCCAGCAGTGAGCCGGGACTAGCCACCTACGAGCAGTACTTC.

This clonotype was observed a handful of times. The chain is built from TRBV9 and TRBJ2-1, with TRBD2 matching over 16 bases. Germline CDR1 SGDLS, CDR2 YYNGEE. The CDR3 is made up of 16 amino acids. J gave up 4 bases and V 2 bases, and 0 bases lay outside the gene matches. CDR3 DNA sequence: TGTGCCAGCAGCGTGGGACTAGCGGGAGGGTACAATGAGCAGTTCTTC. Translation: CASSVGLAGGYNEQFF.

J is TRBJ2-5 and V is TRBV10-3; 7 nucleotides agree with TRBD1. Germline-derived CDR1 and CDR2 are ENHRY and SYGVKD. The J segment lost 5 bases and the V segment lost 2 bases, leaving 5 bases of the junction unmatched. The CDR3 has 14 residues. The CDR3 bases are TGTGCCATCAGTGAGGACAGGGTCCTTGAGACCCAGTACTTC. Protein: CAISEDRVLETQYF.

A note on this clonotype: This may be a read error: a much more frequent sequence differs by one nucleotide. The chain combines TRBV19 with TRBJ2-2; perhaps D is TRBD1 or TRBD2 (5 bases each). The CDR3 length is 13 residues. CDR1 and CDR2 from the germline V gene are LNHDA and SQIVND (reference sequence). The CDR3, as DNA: TGTGCCAGTGGGGCTGGGTACACCGGGGAGCTGTCTTTT. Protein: CASGAGYTGELSF.

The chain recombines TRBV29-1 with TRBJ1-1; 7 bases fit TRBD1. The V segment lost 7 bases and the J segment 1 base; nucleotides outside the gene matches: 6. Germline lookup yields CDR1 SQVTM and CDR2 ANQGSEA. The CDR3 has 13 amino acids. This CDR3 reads CSGVGQQNTEAFF. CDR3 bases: TGCAGCGGGGTGGGACAGCAGAACACTGAAGCTTTCTTT. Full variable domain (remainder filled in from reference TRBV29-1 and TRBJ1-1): SAVISQKPSRDICQRGTSLTIQCQVDSQVTMMFWYRQQPGQSLTLIATANQGSEATYESGFVIDKFPISRPNLTFSTLTVSNMSPEDSSIYLCSGVGQQNTEAFFGQGTRLTVV.

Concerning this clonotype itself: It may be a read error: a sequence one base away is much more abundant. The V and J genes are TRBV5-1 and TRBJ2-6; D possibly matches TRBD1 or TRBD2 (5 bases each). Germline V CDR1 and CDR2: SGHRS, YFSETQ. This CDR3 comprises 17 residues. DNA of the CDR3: TGCGCCAGCAGCCAAGGGACGTTAAGCTCTGGGGCCGACGTCCTGACTTTC. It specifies CASSQGTLSSGADVLTF.

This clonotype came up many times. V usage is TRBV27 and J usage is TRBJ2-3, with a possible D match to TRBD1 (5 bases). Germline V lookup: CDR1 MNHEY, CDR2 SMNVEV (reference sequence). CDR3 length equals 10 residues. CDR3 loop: CGAGKNTQYF. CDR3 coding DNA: TGTGGGGCAGGGAAAAATACGCAGTATTTT.

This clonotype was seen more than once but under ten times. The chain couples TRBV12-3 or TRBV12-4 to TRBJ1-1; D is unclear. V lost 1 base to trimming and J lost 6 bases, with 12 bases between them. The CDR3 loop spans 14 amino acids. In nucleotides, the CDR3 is TGTGCCAGCAGTTTAGACTCACTGAGAGCTGAAGCTTTCTTT. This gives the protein CASSLDSLRAEAFF.

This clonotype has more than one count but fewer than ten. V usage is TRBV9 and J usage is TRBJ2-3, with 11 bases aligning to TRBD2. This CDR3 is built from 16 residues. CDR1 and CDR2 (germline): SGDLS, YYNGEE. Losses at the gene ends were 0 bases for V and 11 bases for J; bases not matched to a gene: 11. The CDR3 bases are TGTGCCAGCAGCGTAGGTACTAGCGGGAGTGGTACCAAGCAGTATTTT. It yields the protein CASSVGTSGSGTKQYF.

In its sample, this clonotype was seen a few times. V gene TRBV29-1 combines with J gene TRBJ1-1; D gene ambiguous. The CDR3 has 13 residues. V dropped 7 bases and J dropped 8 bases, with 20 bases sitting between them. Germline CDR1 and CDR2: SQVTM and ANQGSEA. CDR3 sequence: CSGEGFSSGEAFF. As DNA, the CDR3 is TGCAGCGGTGAGGGATTTTCTTCGGGGGAAGCTTTCTTT. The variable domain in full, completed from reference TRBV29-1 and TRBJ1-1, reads SAVISQKPSRDICQRGTSLTIQCQVDSQVTMMFWYRQQPGQSLTLIATANQGSEATYESGFVIDKFPISRPNLTFSTLTVSNMSPEDSSIYLCSGEGFSSGEAFFGQGTRLTVV.

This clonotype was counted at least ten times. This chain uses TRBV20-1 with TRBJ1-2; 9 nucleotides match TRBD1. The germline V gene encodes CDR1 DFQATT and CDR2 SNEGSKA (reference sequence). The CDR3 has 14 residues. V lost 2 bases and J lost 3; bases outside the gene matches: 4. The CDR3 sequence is CSARPTGGDYGYTF. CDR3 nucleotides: TGCAGTGCTAGACCGACAGGGGGGGACTATGGCTACACCTTC.

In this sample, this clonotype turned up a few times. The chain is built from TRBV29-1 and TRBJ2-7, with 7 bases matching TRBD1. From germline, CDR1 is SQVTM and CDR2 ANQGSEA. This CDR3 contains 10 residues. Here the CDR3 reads CSVPVALRGV. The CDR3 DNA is TGCAGCGTCCCCGTCGCTCTCAGGGGGGTC.

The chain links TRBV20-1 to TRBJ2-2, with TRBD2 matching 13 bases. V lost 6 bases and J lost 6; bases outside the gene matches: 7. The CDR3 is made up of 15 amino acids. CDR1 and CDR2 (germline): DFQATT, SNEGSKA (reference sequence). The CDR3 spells CSARTSGSGAGELFF. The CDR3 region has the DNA TGCAGTGCACGGACTAGCGGGAGTGGCGCCGGGGAGCTGTTTTTT.